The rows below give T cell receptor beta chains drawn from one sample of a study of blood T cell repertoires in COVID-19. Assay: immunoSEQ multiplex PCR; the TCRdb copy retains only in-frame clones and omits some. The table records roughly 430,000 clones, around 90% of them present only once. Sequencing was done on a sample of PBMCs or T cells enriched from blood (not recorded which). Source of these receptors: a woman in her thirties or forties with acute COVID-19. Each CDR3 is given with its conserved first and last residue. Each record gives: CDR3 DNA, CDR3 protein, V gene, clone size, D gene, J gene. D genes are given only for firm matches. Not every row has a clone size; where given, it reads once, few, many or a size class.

DNA: TGTGCCAGCAGCCGGGAACCGGGAGAGACCCAGTACTTC
CDR3: CASSREPGETQYF
V: TRBV6-7
size: NA
D: NA
J: TRBJ2-5

DNA: TGTGCCAGCAGTACGACTAGCGGGGCCTACAATGAGCAGTTCTTC
CDR3: CASSTTSGAYNEQFF
V: TRBV6-5
size: NA
D: TRBD2
J: TRBJ2-1

DNA: TGCGCCAGCAGCTTACAGGGTGGAATATCTGAAGCTTTCTTT
CDR3: CASSLQGGISEAFF
V: TRBV5-1
size: NA
D: NA
J: TRBJ1-1

DNA: TGTGCCTGGACCCTCGACACTTCCTACGAGCAGTACTTC
CDR3: CAWTLDTSYEQYF
V: TRBV30
size: NA
D: NA
J: TRBJ2-7

DNA: TGTGCCATCAGCGACAGTAACTATGGCTACACCTTC
CDR3: CAISDSNYGYTF
V: TRBV10-3
size: few
D: NA
J: TRBJ1-2

DNA: TGTGCCACGCACCTTTGGGACAGACAGAACTATGGCTACACCTTC
CDR3: CATHLWDRQNYGYTF
V: TRBV2
size: NA
D: TRBD1
J: TRBJ1-2

DNA: TGCGCCAGCAGCGGACTAGGGGACCCCGGGGAGCTGTTTTTT
CDR3: CASSGLGDPGELFF
V: TRBV5-1
size: NA
D: TRBD2
J: TRBJ2-2

DNA: TGCGCCAGCAGCTTGGAGGGAGGTGATGAGCAGTTCTTC
CDR3: CASSLEGGDEQFF
V: TRBV5-1
size: NA
D: NA
J: TRBJ2-1

DNA: TGTGCTCCCAGCTTTAGCGGTAACACCGGGGAGCTGTTTTTT
CDR3: CAPSFSGNTGELFF
V: TRBV6-7
size: NA
D: NA
J: TRBJ2-2

DNA: TGTGCCTGGAGTGGGGACAGGTTCTCTGGAAACACCATATATTTT
CDR3: CAWSGDRFSGNTIYF
V: TRBV30
size: once
D: TRBD1
J: TRBJ1-3

DNA: TGTGCCAGCAGCCCGACAGGGCGTGACTATGGCTACACCTTC
CDR3: CASSPTGRDYGYTF
V: TRBV14
size: NA
D: TRBD1
J: TRBJ1-2

DNA: TGCGCCAGCAGCTTGGGAGGGAGTCACAATGAGCAGTTCTTC
CDR3: CASSLGGSHNEQFF
V: TRBV5-1
size: NA
D: NA
J: TRBJ2-1

DNA: TGCAGTGCTAGTAGACTTGAGAGTACAGAGACCCAGTACTTC
CDR3: CSASRLESTETQYF
V: TRBV20-1
size: NA
D: NA
J: TRBJ2-5

DNA: TGTGCCAGCAGCGTAGCCCCCGGGACAGGGACCCCCGAGCAGTACTTC
CDR3: CASSVAPGTGTPEQYF
V: TRBV9
size: NA
D: TRBD1
J: TRBJ2-7

DNA: TGCGCCAGCAGCGCCGCCGGGGACAGGGGGCGCCGGGCCTACGAGCAGTACTTC
CDR3: CASSAAGDRGRRAYEQYF
V: TRBV5-1
size: NA
D: TRBD1
J: TRBJ2-7

DNA: TGCGCCAGCAGCTATACACCAGTCTCTGGGGCCAACGTCCTGACTTTC
CDR3: CASSYTPVSGANVLTF
V: TRBV5-1
size: NA
D: NA
J: TRBJ2-6

DNA: TGTGCCAGCAGTGGCACTAGCGGGGGGGCCGGAGAGACCCAGTACTTC
CDR3: CASSGTSGGAGETQYF
V: TRBV2
size: NA
D: TRBD2
J: TRBJ2-5

DNA: TGTGCCAGGAATGGACTAGCGGGGGGAATGGGCACAGATACGCAGTATTTT
CDR3: CARNGLAGGMGTDTQYF
V: TRBV7-6
size: once
D: TRBD2
J: TRBJ2-3

DNA: TGCGCCAGCAGCCAAGATGGACAGGGGGCGGCTGAGCAGTACTTC
CDR3: CASSQDGQGAAEQYF
V: TRBV4-1
size: NA
D: TRBD1
J: TRBJ2-7

DNA: TGTGCCAGCAGCTTAGTACGGGTTTCTGGAAACACCATATATTTT
CDR3: CASSLVRVSGNTIYF
V: TRBV13
size: NA
D: NA
J: TRBJ1-3

DNA: TGTGCCAGCTCACCAGGTCCAGATAGCACAGATACGCAGTATTTT
CDR3: CASSPGPDSTDTQYF
V: TRBV18
size: NA
D: NA
J: TRBJ2-3

DNA: TGTGCCAGCAGTCCGGGACCAGCGGGAGGAACAGATACGCAGTATTTT
CDR3: CASSPGPAGGTDTQYF
V: TRBV3-1/TRBV3-2
size: NA
D: TRBD2
J: TRBJ2-3

DNA: TGTGCCAGCAGCTTTGACAGAGACTCCTACGAGCAGTACTTC
CDR3: CASSFDRDSYEQYF
V: TRBV7-6
size: NA
D: NA
J: TRBJ2-7

DNA: TGTGCCAGCAGCGGCGGGAGTGGAAACACCATATATTTT
CDR3: CASSGGSGNTIYF
V: TRBV2
size: once
D: NA
J: TRBJ1-3

DNA: TGTGCCAGCAGCCAACTAGGTCTGGACGAGCAGTACTTC
CDR3: CASSQLGLDEQYF
V: TRBV14
size: NA
D: NA
J: TRBJ2-7

DNA: TGTGCCAGCAGCGGACAGGGAGGAACAGATACGCAGTATTTT
CDR3: CASSGQGGTDTQYF
V: TRBV2
size: NA
D: TRBD1
J: TRBJ2-3

DNA: TGTGCCATCAGGGGAGACAGGGGAAACCCTGGAAACACCATATATTTT
CDR3: CAIRGDRGNPGNTIYF
V: TRBV10-3
size: few
D: TRBD1
J: TRBJ1-3

DNA: TGTGCCAGCAGCTCGAGGGCTGGCGGCAATGAGCAGTTCTTC
CDR3: CASSSRAGGNEQFF
V: TRBV7-2
size: NA
D: NA
J: TRBJ2-1

DNA: TGTGCCAGCTCACCACCGGGACTAGCGGGGAACAATGAGCAGTTCTTC
CDR3: CASSPPGLAGNNEQFF
V: TRBV18
size: NA
D: TRBD2
J: TRBJ2-1

DNA: TGCGCCAGCATCTCAGTCGGCGGGGCGGACACTGAAGCTTTCTTT
CDR3: CASISVGGADTEAFF
V: TRBV5-1
size: NA
D: NA
J: TRBJ1-1

DNA: TGTGCCAGTAGGGGGACTAGCTACACCGGGGAGCTGTTTTTT
CDR3: CASRGTSYTGELFF
V: TRBV19
size: once
D: TRBD2
J: TRBJ2-2

DNA: TGTGCCAGCAGTTATGACATATCCGGGGAGCTGTTTTTT
CDR3: CASSYDISGELFF
V: TRBV5-4
size: NA
D: NA
J: TRBJ2-2

DNA: TGTGCCAGCAGTTACTACAAAAACACTGAAGCTTTCTTT
CDR3: CASSYYKNTEAFF
V: TRBV6-5
size: NA
D: NA
J: TRBJ1-1

DNA: TGTGCCAGCAGCTTGGGCGGGACAGGGGTTGCCTATGGCTACACCTTC
CDR3: CASSLGGTGVAYGYTF
V: TRBV5-6
size: few
D: TRBD1
J: TRBJ1-2

DNA: TGTGCCAGTTCAGGAGCGGGCACCATTCAGTACTTC
CDR3: CASSGAGTIQYF
V: TRBV18
size: NA
D: NA
J: TRBJ2-4